The 5 T cell receptor beta chains listed next were all sequenced from one sample in a study of graft-versus-host responses after intestinal transplantation. No antigens are known for them. Profiled with immunoSEQ multiplex PCR; TCRdb holds only in-frame clones, not every one. Of some 82,000 clones in the sample, around 87% were seen once. The sequencing here drew on unstimulated CD8+ T cells sorted from spleen or lymph node cells, taken before transplant. These receptor sequences come from a human donor who was the organ donor for an intestinal transplant.

The chain couples TRBV4-1 to TRBJ2-3; 9 nucleotides agree with TRBD2. The CDR3 runs 15 residues. Trimming removed 4 bases from V and 1 base from J; junction bases left unmatched: 3. Germline CDR1 MGHRA, CDR2 YSYEKL. The CDR3 nucleotides are TGCGCCAGCAGCCGAGTAGCGGGGGGCACAGATACGCAGTATTTT. Amino acid sequence: CASSRVAGGTDTQYF.

The CDR3 DNA sequence: TGTGCCAGCAGTTTAGGAGGTTTGGGCTATGGCTACACCTTC. Its translation: CASSLGGLGYGYTF. The chain has TRBV27 and TRBJ1-2; D gene uncertain. This CDR3 contains 14 residues. Trimming pared 2 bases from V and 4 bases from J, leaving 11 bases between. Germline V CDR1 and CDR2: MNHEY, SMNVEV (reference sequence).

CDR3 residues: CASRPQGVQHEQYF. The CDR3 nucleotides are TGTGCCAGCAGACCCCAAGGGGTTCAACACGAGCAGTACTTC. V and J are TRBV6-5 and TRBJ2-7, with a weak D call TRBD1 (5 bases). V lost 6 bases and J lost 5, with 17 bases in between. Germline V gives CDR1 MNHEY, CDR2 SVGAGI. This CDR3 is 14 amino acids long.

The rearrangement joins TRBV4-1 to TRBJ1-4; D may be TRBD1 (5 bases). The CDR3 has 16 amino acids. Deletions cut 3 bases from V and 0 bases from J, with 11 bases between. From germline, CDR1 is MGHRA and CDR2 YSYEKL. CDR3 sequence reads: CASSQLTATTNEKLFF. CDR3 sequence (DNA): TGCGCCAGCAGCCAGCTGACAGCTACAACTAATGAAAAACTGTTTTTT.

The V gene is TRBV9, the J gene TRBJ2-7; D is unclear. The CDR3 is 12 amino acids. Germline CDR1 is SGDLS and CDR2 is YYNGEE. V was shortened by 4 bases and J by 6 bases, with 11 bases between the two germline ends. CDR3 in amino acids: CASSPMDGEQYF. CDR3 coding DNA: TGTGCCAGCAGCCCGATGGACGGCGAGCAGTACTTC.